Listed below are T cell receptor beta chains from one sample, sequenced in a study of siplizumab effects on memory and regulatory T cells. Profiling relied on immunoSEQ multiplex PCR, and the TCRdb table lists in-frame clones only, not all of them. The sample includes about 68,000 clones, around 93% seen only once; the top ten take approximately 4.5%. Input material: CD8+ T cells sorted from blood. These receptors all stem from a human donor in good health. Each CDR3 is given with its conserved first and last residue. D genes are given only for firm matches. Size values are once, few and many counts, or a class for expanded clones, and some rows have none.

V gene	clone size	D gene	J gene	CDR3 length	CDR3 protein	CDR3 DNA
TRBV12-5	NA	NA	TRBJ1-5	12	CASGLDTGPQHF	TGTGCTAGTGGTTTGGATACGGGGCCCCAGCATTTT
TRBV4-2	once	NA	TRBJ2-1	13	CASSHSSYNEQFF	TGTGCCAGCAGCCACAGCTCCTACAATGAGCAGTTCTTC
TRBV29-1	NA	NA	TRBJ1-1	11	CSAIEGTEAFF	TGCAGCGCCATTGAGGGAACTGAAGCTTTCTTT
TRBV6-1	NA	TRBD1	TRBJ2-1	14	CASRGLTGGNEQFF	TGTGCCAGCAGGGGCCTCACAGGGGGCAATGAGCAGTTCTTC
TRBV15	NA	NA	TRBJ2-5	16	CATSAPATGLGETQYF	TGTGCCACCAGCGCCCCAGCGACAGGCCTGGGGGAGACCCAGTACTTC
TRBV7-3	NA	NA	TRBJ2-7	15	CASSLATGIRNEQYF	TGTGCCAGCAGCTTAGCTACAGGGATCCGGAACGAGCAGTACTTC
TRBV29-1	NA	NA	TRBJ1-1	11	CSLRGAGEAFF	TGCAGCCTCCGGGGGGCAGGTGAAGCTTTCTTT
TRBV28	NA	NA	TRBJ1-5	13	CASNSLGNQPQHF	TGTGCCAGCAATTCGTTAGGCAATCAGCCCCAGCATTTT
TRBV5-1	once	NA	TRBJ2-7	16	CASSLDPTSISYEQYF	TGCGCCAGCAGCTTGGACCCGACATCCATCTCCTACGAGCAGTACTTC
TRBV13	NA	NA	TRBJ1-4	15	CASSASGTGNEKLFF	TGTGCCAGCAGCGCGTCCGGGACGGGGAATGAAAAACTGTTTTTT
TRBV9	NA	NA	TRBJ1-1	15	CASSVVAGMNTEAFF	TGTGCCAGCAGCGTAGTTGCGGGGATGAACACTGAAGCTTTCTTT
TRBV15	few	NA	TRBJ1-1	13	CATSRSLNTEAFF	TGTGCCACCAGCAGATCCTTAAACACTGAAGCTTTCTTT
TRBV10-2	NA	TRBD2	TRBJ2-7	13	CASSPGLAYEQYF	TGCGCCAGCAGTCCGGGACTAGCTTACGAGCAGTACTTC
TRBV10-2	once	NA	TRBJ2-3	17	CASSDPVDPSYTDTQYF	TGCGCCAGCAGTGATCCGGTGGACCCATCTTACACAGATACGCAGTATTTT
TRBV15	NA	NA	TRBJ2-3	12	CATSRSTDTQYF	TGTGCCACCAGCCGGAGCACAGATACGCAGTATTTT
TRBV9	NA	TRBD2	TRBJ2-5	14	CASSATSGEETQYF	TGTGCCAGCAGCGCGACTAGCGGGGAAGAGACCCAGTACTTC
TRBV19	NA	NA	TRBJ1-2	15	CASTDTIGSNYGYTF	TGTGCCAGTACAGACACTATCGGGTCTAACTATGGCTACACCTTC
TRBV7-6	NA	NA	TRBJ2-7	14	CASSLSPGSYEQYF	TGTGCCAGCAGCTTATCCCCAGGCTCCTACGAGCAGTACTTC
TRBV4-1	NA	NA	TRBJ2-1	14	CASSQADVHNEQFF	TGCGCCAGCAGCCAAGCAGATGTCCACAATGAGCAGTTCTTC
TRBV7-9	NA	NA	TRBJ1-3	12	CATLSSGNTIYF	TGTGCCACCCTGAGCTCTGGAAACACCATATATTTT
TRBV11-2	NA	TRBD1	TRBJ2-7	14	CASTYGQGIYEQYF	TGTGCCAGCACCTACGGACAGGGAATATACGAGCAGTACTTC
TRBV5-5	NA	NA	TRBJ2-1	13	CASSLGDYNEQFF	TGTGCCAGCAGCTTGGGGGACTACAATGAGCAGTTCTTC
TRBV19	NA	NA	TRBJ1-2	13	CAGKDQGTSGYTF	TGTGCCGGGAAAGACCAGGGTACGAGTGGCTACACCTTC
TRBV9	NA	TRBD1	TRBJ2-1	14	CASSVGTAYNEQFF	TGTGCCAGCAGCGTCGGGACAGCCTACAATGAGCAGTTCTTC
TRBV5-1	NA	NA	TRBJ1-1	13	CASSLGWNTEAFF	TGCGCCAGCAGCTTGGGCTGGAACACTGAAGCTTTCTTT
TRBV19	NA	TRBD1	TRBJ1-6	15	CASSLSRTGSGALHF	TGTGCCAGTAGTCTCTCTAGGACAGGCTCTGGGGCCCTCCACTTT
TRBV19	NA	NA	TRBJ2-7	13	CASSSGQTYEQYF	TGTGCCAGTAGCTCCGGCCAGACCTACGAGCAGTACTTC
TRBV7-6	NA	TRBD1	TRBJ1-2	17	CASSLEARDSGIYGYTF	TGTGCCAGCAGCTTAGAGGCCCGGGACAGCGGCATCTATGGCTACACCTTC
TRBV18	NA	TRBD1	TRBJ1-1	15	CASSTQDRVRTEAFF	TGTGCCAGCTCAACGCAGGACAGGGTGCGCACTGAAGCTTTCTTT
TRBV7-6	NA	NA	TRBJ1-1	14	CASSLGGVNTEAFF	TGTGCCAGCAGCTTAGGAGGTGTGAACACTGAAGCTTTCTTT
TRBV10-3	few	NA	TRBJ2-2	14	CAISESEEGRELFF	TGTGCCATCAGTGAGTCGGAGGAGGGACGGGAGCTGTTTTTT
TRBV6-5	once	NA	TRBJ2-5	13	CASSYTGGETQYF	TGTGCCAGCAGTTACACCGGGGGAGAGACCCAGTACTTC
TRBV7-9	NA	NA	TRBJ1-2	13	CASSPGGEMGYTF	TGTGCCAGCAGCCCCGGTGGGGAAATGGGCTACACCTTC
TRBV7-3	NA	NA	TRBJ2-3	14	CASILSGSTDTQYF	TGTGCCAGCATCCTTAGCGGTAGCACAGATACGCAGTATTTT
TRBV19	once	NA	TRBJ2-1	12	CASSMLATEQFF	TGTGCCAGTAGTATGCTCGCCACGGAGCAGTTCTTC
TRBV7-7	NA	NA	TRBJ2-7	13	CASSLSWQDEQYF	TGTGCCAGCAGCTTAAGTTGGCAGGACGAGCAGTACTTC
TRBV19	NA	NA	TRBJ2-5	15	CASSTTGLLQETQYF	TGTGCCAGTTCCACTACGGGACTCCTCCAAGAGACCCAGTACTTC
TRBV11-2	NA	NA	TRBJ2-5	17	CASSLDPGMQAQETQYF	TGTGCCAGCAGCTTAGATCCCGGGATGCAGGCCCAAGAGACCCAGTACTTC
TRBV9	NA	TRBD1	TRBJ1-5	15	CASSVAGQGDQPQHF	TGTGCCAGCAGCGTAGCTGGCCAGGGGGACCAGCCCCAGCATTTT